This is a list of T cell receptor beta chains from one sample in a study of cytomegalovirus exposure and HLA in healthy donors. Measured with immunoSEQ multiplex PCR; TCRdb has only the in-frame clones, and not every one. The table lists more than 95,000 clones, approximately 72% of them singletons. The sequenced sample consisted of PBMCs. Receptors were obtained from a female donor in good health and CMV-seropositive. CDR3s leave out the opening cysteine and the closing phenylalanine or tryptophan.

v_gene	CDR3aa
TRBV4-1	ASSQDSPRGGEAF
TRBV2	ASSPGRGNQETQY
TRBV5-1	ASSAGLAISDTQY
TRBV2	ASRIDSGRSYEQY
TRBV13	ASSLRGLLYEQY
TRBV5-1	ASSYTRTGQGTEAF
TRBV7-9	ASRQTGTHNSPLH
TRBV28	ASSSGHFGGGTETQY
TRBV4-3	ASSQDGHAGGKDTQY
TRBV7-2	ASSLMDRSYSNQPQH
TRBV7-2	ASSLVMGADL
TRBV5-1	ASSLTGESYNSPLH
TRBV6-1	ASSSGLAGMDTQY
TRBV6-5	ASSYGSSGYNEQF
TRBV9	ASSVNRATEAF
TRBV4-1	ASSGLRGGGVEKLF
TRBV12-5	ASGLTNRGEGTQY
TRBV15	ATNRDRAYEQY
TRBV28	ASTMGGRRDYGYT
TRBV4-1	ASSQFTGNGNTIY
TRBV7-2	ASSFRTGVNYGYT
TRBV10-3	ATAGTAVDTEAF
TRBV28	ASRLDRGETQY
TRBV10-3	AISERAGQPQH
TRBV7-8	ASSPRTSGPNEQF
TRBV9	ASSVGQLEETQY
TRBV25-1	ASRGQGDNQPQH
TRBV6-6	ASRGGDRAAYEQY
TRBV2	ASSEGLAGGEDTQY
TRBV5-4	ASSLPSAQETQY
TRBV7-2	ASSPSGGALDTQY
TRBV10-3	AIKGQGGTYEQY
TRBV5-1	ASSFNRGSFEAF
TRBV5-1	ASSIRTGGNTEAF
TRBV25-1	ASSGPGQDLWANEKLF
TRBV25-1	ASSESFAETQY
TRBV11-2	ASSLGGGPRYYEQY
TRBV27	ASSSNRFTDTQY
TRBV12-5	ASAPDRGVLYEQY
TRBV4-3	ASSQGTVLRGANVLT
TRBV2	ASSADRSSYEQY
TRBV18	ASSSTGVADTEAF
TRBV30	AWSDGGGQY
TRBV29-1	SVSFYRGIYNEQF
TRBV27	ASSWGGERLDTQY
TRBV2	ASSGTSGSRTDTQY
TRBV9	ASSVASGGATDTQY
TRBV5-8	ASSLDGPYGYT
TRBV5-1	ASTSSPGNTIY
TRBV6-5	ASSYSWRTSNQPQH
TRBV2	ASTTDRGDSPLH